Listed below are T cell receptor beta chains from one sample, sequenced in a study of shared clonotypes between healthy human individuals. Generated by immunoSEQ multiplex PCR, the TCRdb table keeps only in-frame clones and is missing some. The repertoire holds 2 million to 2.5 million clones, with under 95% as singletons. What was sequenced was naive CD4+ T cells from PBMCs. All receptors derive from a man younger than 35 in good health. Some clones in this sample may be carry-over from other donors' samples. Both conserved end residues are part of each CDR3. Fields, in order: CDR3 protein, CDR3 DNA, J gene, clone size, V gene, D gene. A D gene is named only where the DNA matches it firmly. A row's size may be missing; if present it is once, few, many or a size class.

CDR3 protein: CASRPRANTGELFF
CDR3 DNA: TGTGCCAGCAGGCCTCGGGCGAACACCGGGGAGCTGTTTTTT
J gene: TRBJ2-2
clone size: .
V gene: TRBV7-9
D gene: .

CDR3 protein: CASLPQGTYGYTF
CDR3 DNA: TGTGCCAGTCTCCCGCAGGGGACCTATGGCTACACCTTC
J gene: TRBJ1-2
clone size: once
V gene: TRBV19
D gene: .

CDR3 protein: CASSLGTGAPSYEQYF
CDR3 DNA: TGTGCCAGCAGCTTAGGAACAGGGGCCCCCTCCTACGAGCAGTACTTC
J gene: TRBJ2-7
clone size: .
V gene: TRBV7-2
D gene: TRBD1

CDR3 protein: CASRYGRLDTEAFF
CDR3 DNA: TGTGCCAGCAGGTACGGGAGGTTGGATACTGAAGCTTTCTTT
J gene: TRBJ1-1
clone size: few
V gene: TRBV2
D gene: .

CDR3 protein: CASRGGGDYGYTF
CDR3 DNA: TGTGCTAGCCGAGGTGGGGGCGACTATGGCTACACCTTC
J gene: TRBJ1-2
clone size: once
V gene: TRBV12-5
D gene: .

CDR3 protein: CASSLLRDGDTIQYF
CDR3 DNA: TGTGCCAGCAGCCTTTTGAGGGACGGAGATACCATTCAGTACTTC
J gene: TRBJ2-4
clone size: .
V gene: TRBV11-2
D gene: .

CDR3 protein: CAWSVQRPEANVLTF
CDR3 DNA: TGTGCCTGGAGTGTACAACGGCCGGAGGCCAACGTCCTGACTTTC
J gene: TRBJ2-6
clone size: .
V gene: TRBV30
D gene: .

CDR3 protein: CASSESRWGTSGTQRTDTQYF
CDR3 DNA: TGCGCCAGCAGTGAGTCGAGGTGGGGGACTAGCGGGACCCAACGCACAGATACGCAGTATTTT
J gene: TRBJ2-3
clone size: .
V gene: TRBV10-2
D gene: TRBD2

CDR3 protein: CAISEGQGAYTEAFF
CDR3 DNA: TGTGCCATCAGTGAGGGACAGGGGGCTTACACTGAAGCTTTCTTT
J gene: TRBJ1-1
clone size: once
V gene: TRBV10-3
D gene: TRBD1

CDR3 protein: CATSRGAHHPNTGELFF
CDR3 DNA: TGTGCCACCAGCCGGGGGGCCCACCATCCTAACACCGGGGAGCTGTTTTTT
J gene: TRBJ2-2
clone size: .
V gene: TRBV15
D gene: .

CDR3 protein: CASSLGTARGEQYF
CDR3 DNA: TGTGCCAGCAGTCTCGGGACTGCCCGCGGCGAGCAGTACTTC
J gene: TRBJ2-7
clone size: .
V gene: TRBV28
D gene: .

CDR3 protein: CASSLKGLAANTDTQYF
CDR3 DNA: TGTGCCAGCAGCTTAAAGGGACTAGCGGCCAACACAGATACGCAGTATTTT
J gene: TRBJ2-3
clone size: .
V gene: TRBV7-2
D gene: TRBD2

CDR3 protein: CASSVDTTSYNEQFF
CDR3 DNA: TGTGCCAGCAGCGTAGACACGACTAGCTACAATGAGCAGTTCTTC
J gene: TRBJ2-1
clone size: .
V gene: TRBV9
D gene: .

CDR3 protein: CASSQVPGQGEETQYF
CDR3 DNA: TGTGCCAGCAGCCAAGTACCGGGACAGGGGGAGGAGACCCAGTACTTC
J gene: TRBJ2-5
clone size: .
V gene: TRBV14
D gene: TRBD1

CDR3 protein: CASSPILGFDTEAFF
CDR3 DNA: TGTGCCAGCTCACCAATTTTAGGATTCGACACTGAAGCTTTCTTT
J gene: TRBJ1-1
clone size: .
V gene: TRBV18
D gene: .